The source of this T cell receptor (beta chain) is a study of T-cell reconstitution after alpha-beta-depleted transplantation in children. Notes on the study in general: Reported findings indicate that, about two months after transplant, alpha-beta T cells came from several hundred expanded clones, which were derived from non-depleted graft cells.

Germline V CDR1 and CDR2: DFQATT, SNEGSKA (reference sequence). V lost 6 bases to trimming and J lost 5 bases, with 9 bases between them. The CDR3 consists of 11 residues. Unique molecular identifiers were incorporated during preparation of the TCRbeta library. Via MiXCR, TCRdb re-called the PCR reads, giving one row per CDR3 protein. The table records 440,000 or so distinct CDR3 sequences, around 46% of them present only once. This clonotype was seen many times. Its antigen remains unidentified. The chain employs TRBV20-1 and TRBJ2-3; D is perhaps TRBD1 (6 bases). Source: PBMCs, taken before TCRalphabeta/CD19-depleted stem cell transplant. The TCR was taken from a girl aged 2 to 10 with aplastic anemia, due to receive a stem cell transplant. CDR3 region: CSAEQGDTQYF. The CDR3 bases are TGCAGTGCGGAACAGGGAGATACGCAGTATTTT.